The present T cell receptor (beta chain) was sequenced within a study of OX40 agonist ivuxolimab in advanced cancers. Notes on the study in general: Blood T cells, both CD4+ and CD8+, expanded clonally by week 6 at 0.1 to 3.0 mg/kg.

Some clones are missing from TCRdb's copy, which holds only in-frame ones; the method was immunoSEQ multiplex PCR. The table has 73,000 or so clones, approximately 90% seen once. This clone was recorded only once. Its antigen is as yet unknown. Per germline, CDR1 SNHLY and CDR2 FYNNEI. This CDR3 has 15 amino acids. V lost 4 bases and J lost 8; bases outside the gene matches: 7. The material was CD4+ or CD8+ T cells sorted from blood, obtained in a trial of the OX40 agonist ivuxolimab. The gene calls are TRBV2 and TRBJ2-1; 11 positions agree with TRBD1. The sequence was obtained from an adult with an advanced solid tumor such as melanoma, head and neck, liver or kidney cancer. The CDR3 sequence is CASSGSDRGLDEQFF. The CDR3 nucleotides are TGTGCCAGCAGTGGTTCGGACAGGGGGCTCGATGAGCAGTTCTTC.